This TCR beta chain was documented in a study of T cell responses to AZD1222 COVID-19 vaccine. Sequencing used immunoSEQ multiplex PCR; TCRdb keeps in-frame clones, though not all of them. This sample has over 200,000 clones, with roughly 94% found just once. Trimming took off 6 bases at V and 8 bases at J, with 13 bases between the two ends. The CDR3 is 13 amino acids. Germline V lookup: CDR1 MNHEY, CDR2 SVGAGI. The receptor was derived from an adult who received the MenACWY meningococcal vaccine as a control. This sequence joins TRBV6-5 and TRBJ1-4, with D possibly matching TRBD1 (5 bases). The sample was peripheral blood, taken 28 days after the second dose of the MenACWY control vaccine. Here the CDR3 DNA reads TGTGCCAGCAGCCTCCGGGGGTGGGAAAAACTGTTTTTT. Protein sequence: CASSLRGWEKLFF.